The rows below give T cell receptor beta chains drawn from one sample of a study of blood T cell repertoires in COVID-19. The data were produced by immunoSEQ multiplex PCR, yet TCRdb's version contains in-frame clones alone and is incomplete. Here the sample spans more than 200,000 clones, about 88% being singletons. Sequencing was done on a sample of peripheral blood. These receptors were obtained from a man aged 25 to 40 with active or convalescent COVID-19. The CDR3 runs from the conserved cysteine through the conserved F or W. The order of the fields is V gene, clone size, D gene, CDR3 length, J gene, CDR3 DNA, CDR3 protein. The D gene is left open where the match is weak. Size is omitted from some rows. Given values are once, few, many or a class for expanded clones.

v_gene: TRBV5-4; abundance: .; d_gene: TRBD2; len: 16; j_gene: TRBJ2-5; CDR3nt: TGTGCCAGCAGTCCGGGACTAGCGGGCGAACAAGAGACCCAGTACTTC; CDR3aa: CASSPGLAGEQETQYF
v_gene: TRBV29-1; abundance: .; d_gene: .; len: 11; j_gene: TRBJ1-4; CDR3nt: TGCAGCGGGAGAGGTGGTGAAAAACTGTTTTTT; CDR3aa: CSGRGGEKLFF
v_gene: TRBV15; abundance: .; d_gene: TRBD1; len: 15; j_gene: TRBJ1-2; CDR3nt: TGTGCCACCAGCAATGGACAGGTCGCTAACTATGGCTACACCTTC; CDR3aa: CATSNGQVANYGYTF
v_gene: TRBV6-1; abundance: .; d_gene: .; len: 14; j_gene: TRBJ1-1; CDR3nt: TGTGCCAGCAGTGAAAACAGGAACTTAGATGAAGCTTTCTTT; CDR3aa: CASSENRNLDEAFF
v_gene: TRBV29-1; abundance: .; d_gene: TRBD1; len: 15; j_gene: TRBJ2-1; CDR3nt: TGCAGCGTTGAGGGGGACAGGGTAACGTACAATGAGCAGTTCTTC; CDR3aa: CSVEGDRVTYNEQFF
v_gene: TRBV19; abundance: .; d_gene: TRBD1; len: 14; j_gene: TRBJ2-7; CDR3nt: TGTGCCAGTAGTATTGGGACAGGGGCGTTCGAGCAGTACTTC; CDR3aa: CASSIGTGAFEQYF
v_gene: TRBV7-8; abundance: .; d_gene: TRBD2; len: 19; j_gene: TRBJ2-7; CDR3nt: TGTGCCAGCAGCGTACGACCGGGACTAGCAAACGCCCGCTCCTACGAGCAGTACTTC; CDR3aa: CASSVRPGLANARSYEQYF
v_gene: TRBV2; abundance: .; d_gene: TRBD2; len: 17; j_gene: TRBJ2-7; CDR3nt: TGTGCCAGCAGTGTTGGGACTAGCGGGGCACAGACCTACGAGCAGTACTTC; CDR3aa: CASSVGTSGAQTYEQYF
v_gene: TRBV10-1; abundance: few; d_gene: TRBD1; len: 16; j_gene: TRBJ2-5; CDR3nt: TGCGCCAGCAGTGAGAAGAAGACAGGGGGCGGGGAGACCCAGTACTTC; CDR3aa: CASSEKKTGGGETQYF
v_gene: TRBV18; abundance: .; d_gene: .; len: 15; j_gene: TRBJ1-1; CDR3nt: TGTGCCAGCTCACAGGGGCTGGTCGTGAACACTGAAGCTTTCTTT; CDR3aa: CASSQGLVVNTEAFF
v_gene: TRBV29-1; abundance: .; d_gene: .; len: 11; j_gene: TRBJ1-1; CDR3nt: TGCAGCGGGTGCACTAACACTGAAGCTTTCTTT; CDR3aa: CSGCTNTEAFF
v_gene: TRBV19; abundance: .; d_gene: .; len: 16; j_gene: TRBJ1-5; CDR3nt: TGTGCCAGTAGACTGGACAGCGCATATAGCAATCAGCCCCAGCATTTT; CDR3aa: CASRLDSAYSNQPQHF
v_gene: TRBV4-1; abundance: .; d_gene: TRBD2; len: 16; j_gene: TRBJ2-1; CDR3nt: TGCGCCAGCAGCCAAGAGGGACTAGCGGGGCACAATGAGCAGTTCTTC; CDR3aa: CASSQEGLAGHNEQFF
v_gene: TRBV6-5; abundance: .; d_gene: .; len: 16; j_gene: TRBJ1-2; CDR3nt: TGTGCCAGCAGTTCAAGCTCCACGCATCCTAACTATGGCTACACCTTC; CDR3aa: CASSSSSTHPNYGYTF